This T cell receptor (beta chain) was captured in a study of type 1 and type 2 diabetes patients. Study information: Samples came from type 1 diabetic, type 2 diabetic or nondiabetic people, recruited in China.

Per the germline V gene, CDR1 is SNHLY and CDR2 is FYNNEI. With 7 bases removed from V and 2 bases from J, the gap between germline ends came to 9 bases. This CDR3 is 13 amino acids long. Genomic DNA was the PCR template. The TCR beta CDR3 region was amplified using 30 forward and 13 reverse primers. Each CDR3 protein gets one entry after TCRdb re-called the multiplex PCR reads with MiXCR. The data hold 280,000 or so distinct CDR3 sequences, with 45% to 60% observed a single time. The TCR sequence derives from a man aged 18 to 35 with type 2 diabetes. The chain links TRBV2 to TRBJ1-5; no clear D. The sequencing input was peripheral blood mononuclear cells (PBMCs). CDR3 protein: CASKDGGNQPQHF. CDR3 bases: TGTGCCAGCAAGGACGGAGGCAATCAGCCCCAGCATTTT.